The 29 T cell receptor beta chains listed next were all sequenced from one sample in a study of Graves' ophthalmopathy and Graves' hyperthyroidism. The TCR beta CDR3 regions underwent amplification from RNA transcripts. Investigators did first-round RT-PCR with HTBI primers, then second-round multiplex PCR. From the multiplex PCR reads, TCRdb called clonotypes with MiXCR, one entry per CDR3 protein. The sample holds 240,000 or so distinct CDR3 sequences; around 45% are singletons and the top ten take less than 50%. The sample was peripheral blood. Receptors were obtained from an adult man with Graves' ophthalmopathy.

The V and J genes are TRBV20-1 and TRBJ1-1; D is unclear. Trimming took 5 bases from V and 0 from J, leaving 7 bases between them. Germline CDR1 DFQATT, CDR2 SNEGSKA (reference sequence). This CDR3 is built from 12 residues. The CDR3, as DNA: TGCAGTGCTGCAGACGTGAACACTGAAGCTTTCTTT. This translates into CSAADVNTEAFF.

In its sample, this clonotype was seen a few times. The rearrangement links TRBV20-1 to TRBJ1-3; TRBD1 aligns across 11 bases. The CDR3 runs to 13 residues. The trim removed 5 bases at V and 6 bases at J, leaving 3 bases unmatched. Germline V gives CDR1 DFQATT, CDR2 SNEGSKA (reference sequence). CDR3 protein: CSARDRGKNTIYF. CDR3 nucleotides: TGCAGTGCTCGGGACAGGGGGAAAAACACCATATATTTT.

V and J are TRBV6-5 and TRBJ2-7; maybe TRBD1 (6 bases). This CDR3 comprises 13 residues. CDR1 is MNHEY, CDR2 SVGAGI, per germline. The V end lost 2 bases, the J end lost 6 bases, and 11 bases lay between the germline ends. DNA of the CDR3: TGTGCCAGCAGTTACGATACAGGGCGCGAGCAGTACTTC. Amino acid sequence: CASSYDTGREQYF.

In its sample, this clonotype was seen a few times. This chain connects TRBV6-4 to TRBJ1-2; the D gene is possibly TRBD1 (5 bases). V shed 0 bases and J shed 2 bases, with 7 bases lying between them. The CDR3 is made up of 14 amino acids. Germline CDR1 reads MRHNA; CDR2 reads SNTAGT. CDR3 sequence (DNA): TGTGCCAGCAGTGACTCCGGGGGGAACTATGGCTACACCTTC. Protein sequence: CASSDSGGNYGYTF.

The genes are TRBV9 and TRBJ2-5, with 11 bases that match TRBD2. Germline CDR1 SGDLS, CDR2 YYNGEE. The CDR3 spans 16 residues. Germline trimming cut 3 bases from V and 4 bases from J; bases unmatched to any gene: 8. The CDR3 loop reads CASSAYSGGARETQYF. The CDR3 coding sequence is TGTGCCAGCAGCGCGTATAGCGGGGGGGCCAGAGAGACCCAGTACTTC.

The V call is TRBV7-8, the J call TRBJ1-5; no clear D gene. This CDR3 comprises 12 residues. V lost 5 bases to trimming and J lost 7 bases, with 9 bases between them. Germline V gene sequence: CDR1 SGHVS, CDR2 FQNEAQ. CDR3 loop: CASSREGQPQHF. The CDR3 DNA is TGTGCCAGCAGCCGAGAAGGGCAGCCCCAGCATTTT.

In regard to this clonotype: A read error may produce the germline difference seen at one junction end. The rearrangement joins TRBV7-2 to TRBJ2-2; 7 bases are a match to TRBD2. The germline gives CDR1 SGHTA, CDR2 FQGNSA. The CDR3 contains 14 residues. This CDR3 reads CASSHQGGTGKLFF. The CDR3 nucleotides read TGTGCCAGCAGCCACCAGGGAGGGACCGGGAAGCTGTTTTTT.

The V and J genes are TRBV7-8 and TRBJ2-7, with 10 bases aligning to TRBD2. The germline gives CDR1 SGHVS, CDR2 FQNEAQ. The CDR3 has 15 residues. V was clipped by 6 bases and J by 5 bases; unmatched bases: 10. In DNA form, the CDR3 reads TGTGCCAGCAGTCGCCAAGCGGGGGGGCCTAACGAGCAGTACTTC. The encoded protein is CASSRQAGGPNEQYF.

A few counts support this clonotype. CDR3 amino acids: CAISESSGADTQYF. DNA of the CDR3: TGTGCCATCAGTGAGTCATCGGGTGCAGATACGCAGTATTTT. This chain links TRBV10-3 with TRBJ2-3, with D uncertain. V dropped 0 bases and J dropped 4 bases, with 8 bases sitting between them. This CDR3 is 14 amino acids long. The V gene's germline CDR1 is ENHRY and CDR2 SYGVKD.

CDR3 bases: TGTGCCAGCAGACCACGTAAAAGGAACACTGAAGCTTTCTTT. Residues: CASRPRKRNTEAFF. The chain joins TRBV6-5 to TRBJ1-1; D unresolved. The CDR3 extends over 14 amino acids. The V end lost 6 bases, the J end lost 1 base, and 12 bases lay between the germline ends. Germline V lookup: CDR1 MNHEY, CDR2 SVGAGI.

The chain joins TRBV14 to TRBJ2-7, with D hard to call. The CDR3 has 17 residues. The germline V gene encodes CDR1 SGHDN and CDR2 FVKESK. V shed 2 bases and J shed 6 bases, with 23 bases lying between them. This CDR3 is CASSQLREPPGGVEQYF. CDR3 bases: TGTGCCAGCAGCCAATTGCGTGAGCCCCCGGGTGGTGTCGAGCAGTACTTC.

The chain uses TRBV24-1 and TRBJ2-5, with 10 bases fitting TRBD1. Germline assignment: CDR1 KGHDR and CDR2 SFDVKD. J gave up 4 bases and V 2 bases, and 6 bases lay outside the gene matches. This CDR3 is 16 amino acids long. The DNA of the CDR3 is TGTGCCACCAGTGATTCGGGACAGGGGAAAGGAGAGACCCAGTACTTC. Translation: CATSDSGQGKGETQYF.

In this sample, this clonotype turned up a few times. The chain combines TRBV9 with TRBJ1-6; D not certain. The ends were cut back, 4 bases at V and 6 bases at J, with 17 bases in the middle. The CDR3 loop spans 16 amino acids. CDR1 and CDR2 (germline): SGDLS, YYNGEE. The CDR3 DNA follows: TGTGCCAGCAGCTTCTACCGGGTTGCTGGTAATTCACCCCTCCACTTT. Protein: CASSFYRVAGNSPLHF. Supplemented by reference TRBV9 and TRBJ1-6, the full variable domain reads DSGVTQTPKHLITATGQRVTLRCSPRSGDLSVYWYQQSLDQGLQFLIQYYNGEERAKGNILERFSAQQFPDLHSELNLSSLELGDSALYFCASSFYRVAGNSPLHFGNGTRLTVT.

The chain couples TRBV2 to TRBJ1-4, with 7 bases fitting TRBD1. Germline values: CDR1 SNHLY, CDR2 FYNNEI. The CDR3 is 15 residues long. The J segment lost 7 bases and the V segment lost 6 bases, leaving 11 bases of the junction unmatched. For the CDR3, the DNA is TGTGCCAGCAGCCTCGGGACAGCGGAGAGTGAAAAACTGTTTTTT. Translating gives CASSLGTAESEKLFF.

The genes are TRBV12-3 or TRBV12-4 and TRBJ2-7, with D perhaps assigned TRBD1 or TRBD2 (5 bases each). V dropped 6 bases and J dropped 0 bases, with 12 bases sitting between them. CDR3 length: 14 amino acids. In nucleotides, the CDR3 is TGTGCCAGCAGGTCGGGACCATCCTCCTACGAGCAGTACTTC. This sequence encodes CASRSGPSSYEQYF.

This clonotype was counted once. J is TRBJ1-4 and V is TRBV20-1; 9 bases align to TRBD1. The germline V gene has CDR1 DFQATT and CDR2 SNEGSKA (reference sequence). This CDR3 spans 14 amino acids. V lost 5 bases and J lost 3; bases outside the gene matches: 4. CDR3 amino acids: CSAAGTGSNEKLFF. The DNA for the CDR3 is TGCAGTGCTGCCGGGACAGGGTCTAATGAAAAACTGTTTTTT.

The chain employs TRBV20-1 and TRBJ1-4; D not certain. V lost 6 bases to trimming and J lost 5 bases, with 10 bases between them. Germline V CDR1 and CDR2: DFQATT, SNEGSKA (reference sequence). CDR3 length: 12 residues. CDR3 sequence reads: CSARPENEKLFF. CDR3 sequence (DNA): TGCAGTGCGAGACCTGAGAATGAAAAACTGTTTTTT.

The CDR3 DNA is TGCAGTGCTAGAGATGGGGCCTTTTCCGACTACGAGCAGTACTTC. This translates into CSARDGAFSDYEQYF. The genes are TRBV20-1 and TRBJ2-7; D is perhaps TRBD1 (5 bases). Germline CDR1 and CDR2: DFQATT and SNEGSKA (reference sequence). Trimming removed 0 bases at V and 3 bases at J, with 15 bases between. The CDR3 is 15 residues long.

This clonotype came up a few times. This rearrangement joins TRBV9 to TRBJ1-5; tentatively, D is TRBD1 (6 bases). The CDR3 loop spans 14 amino acids. Germline-derived CDR1 and CDR2 are SGDLS and YYNGEE. Trimming shortened V by 4 bases and J by 2 bases, and 10 bases separated the two germline ends. This chain's CDR3 is CASSRAGGNQPQHF. The CDR3 DNA reads TGTGCCAGCAGCCGGGCAGGGGGCAATCAGCCCCAGCATTTT.

This clonotype was seen many times. The V gene is TRBV7-3, the J gene TRBJ2-7; D is unresolved. From germline, CDR1 is SGHTA and CDR2 FQGTGA. The ends were cut back, 3 bases at V and 6 bases at J, with 12 bases in the middle. This CDR3 region has 13 residues. The DNA of the CDR3 is TGTGCCAGCAGCTTGTCACAGCCAAGCGAGCAGTACTTC. Its translation is CASSLSQPSEQYF.

The rearrangement joins TRBV20-1 to TRBJ2-7, with 11 bases matching TRBD2. Germline lookup yields CDR1 DFQATT and CDR2 SNEGSKA (reference sequence). Losses at the gene ends were 1 base for V and 2 bases for J; bases not matched to a gene: 7. The CDR3 has 16 residues. The CDR3 DNA follows: TGCAGTGCTAGAGTTAGGAGTAGCGGGAGGGCCTACGAGCAGTACTTC. Protein product: CSARVRSSGRAYEQYF.

This clonotype was seen a few times. The gene calls are TRBV10-3 and TRBJ2-7, with D possibly matching TRBD2 (7 bases). The V end lost 10 bases, the J end lost 6 bases, and 13 bases lay between the germline ends. From germline, CDR1 is ENHRY and CDR2 SYGVKD. This CDR3 is built from 11 residues. CDR3: CATLGGGEQYF. CDR3 coding DNA: TGTGCCACCCTGGGAGGGGGCGAGCAGTACTTC.

This chain joins TRBV5-8 and TRBJ2-7; weak D call: TRBD2 (5 bases). The V end lost 5 bases, the J end lost 9 bases, and 18 bases lay between the germline ends. Germline V lookup: CDR1 SGHTS, CDR2 YDEGEE. The CDR3 consists of 13 residues. The CDR3 DNA follows: TGTGCCAGCAGTGAGGGCGTTCAGCAAACGCAGTACTTC. Translation gives CASSEGVQQTQYF. The full variable domain, with the rest looked up from reference TRBV5-8 and TRBJ2-7, is EAGVTQSPTHLIKTRGQQATLRCSPISGHTSVYWYQQALGLGLQFLLWYDEGEERNRGNFPPRFSGRQFPNYSSELNVNALELEDSALYLCASSEGVQQTQYFGPGTRLTVT.

The chain combines TRBV3-1 with TRBJ2-5, with D possibly TRBD1 on 5 matching bases. The CDR3 sequence is 13 residues long. V lost 2 bases and J lost 5, with 9 bases in between. CDR1 and CDR2 (germline): LGHDT, YNNKEL (reference sequence). CDR3 in amino acids: CASSQLRVETQYF. The CDR3 DNA is TGTGCCAGCAGCCAACTCAGGGTGGAGACCCAGTACTTC.

The DNA for the CDR3 is TGTGCCAGCAGTACAAAACAGGGCTCCGGGGAGCTGTTTTTT. Translating it yields CASSTKQGSGELFF. The chain uses TRBV28 and TRBJ2-2; weak D call: TRBD1 (6 bases). Trimming shortened V by 5 bases and J by 6 bases, and 13 bases separated the two germline ends. The CDR3 consists of 14 residues. In germline, CDR1 is MDHEN, CDR2 SYDVKM.

Ten or more counts support this clonotype. The rearrangement joins TRBV24-1 to TRBJ1-1; D unresolved. CDR3 length: 14 amino acids. Deletions cut 3 bases from V and 4 bases from J, with 11 bases between. Germline V CDR1 and CDR2: KGHDR, SFDVKD. CDR3 DNA: TGTGCCACCAGTGATAACGGGCCGGTCACTGAAGCTTTCTTT. It encodes CATSDNGPVTEAFF.

The chain employs TRBV29-1 and TRBJ2-7, with 8 bases lining up with TRBD2. The CDR3 length is 13 residues. Germline assignment: CDR1 SQVTM and CDR2 ANQGSEA. With V trimmed by 6 bases and J by 4 bases, 8 bases remained unmatched. The CDR3 DNA sequence: TGCAGCGTAGAAACCGGGACTAGTTACGAGCAGTACTTC. The encoded protein is CSVETGTSYEQYF.

CDR3 DNA: TGTGCCAGCGGCGCAGGGGGTATTGGAAACACCATATATTTT. It encodes CASGAGGIGNTIYF. The genes are TRBV2 and TRBJ1-3; 7 nucleotides align to TRBD1. The germline CDR1 and CDR2 sequences are SNHLY and FYNNEI. The CDR3 runs to 14 residues. Trimming cost V 8 bases and J 3 bases; bases outside gene matches: 7. Based on the CDR3 plus reference TRBV2 and TRBJ1-3, the full variable domain is EPEVTQTPSHQVTQMGQEVILRCVPISNHLYFYWYRQILGQKVEFLVSFYNNEISEKSEIFDDQFSVERPDGSNFTLKIRSTKLEDSAMYFCASGAGGIGNTIYFGEGSWLTVV.

The gene calls are TRBV7-8 and TRBJ2-7; 10 bases map to TRBD2. V lost 5 bases, J lost 3 bases, and 7 bases stayed unmatched. CDR1 and CDR2 (germline): SGHVS, FQNEAQ. The CDR3 extends over 15 amino acids. The CDR3 nucleotides read TGTGCCAGCAGCCCACTGGGACTAGCGTACTACGAGCAGTACTTC. This encodes CASSPLGLAYYEQYF.